Shown below are 3 T cell receptor beta chains from a single sample sequenced in a study of shared clonotypes between healthy human individuals. The method was immunoSEQ multiplex PCR; TCRdb's version includes in-frame clones alone and lacks a portion of them. The sample records about 2 million clones, about 95% being singletons. The naive CD8 subset, CD45RO-negative cells positively selected for CCR7, excluded terminally differentiated effector memory CD45RA+ cells. Sequenced input: naive CD8+ T cells sorted from blood. These receptors were collected from a man aged 18 to 29 in good health.

The sample holds one count of this clone. The identical CDR3 is also encoded by other nucleotide sequences in the sample. The chain is built from TRBV5-1 and TRBJ2-2, with 8 bases lining up with TRBD1. V was pared by 2 bases and J by 4 bases, with 4 bases of the junction left unmatched. Germline CDR1 and CDR2: SGHRS and YFSETQ. This CDR3 is built from 15 residues. The CDR3 nucleotides are TGCGCCAGCAGCTTCGGACAGGGTGGCACCGGGGAGCTGTTTTTT. Translated, it gives CASSFGQGGTGELFF.

As regards this clone: At the DNA level, this CDR3 is encoded by other sequences in the same sample as well. The CDR3: CASSSGTSGSYNEQFF. The CDR3 region has the DNA TGTGCCAGCAGTTCTGGGACTAGCGGGAGCTACAATGAGCAGTTCTTC. The J gene is TRBJ2-1, the V gene TRBV27, with 14 bases matching TRBD2. The CDR3 runs to 16 residues. Germline V lookup: CDR1 MNHEY, CDR2 SMNVEV (reference sequence). Losses at the gene ends were 4 bases for V and 3 bases for J; bases not matched to a gene: 2.

The chain recombines TRBV6-6 with TRBJ2-7; D possibly uses TRBD1 or TRBD2 (5 bases each). Germline V gene lookup returns CDR1 MNHNY and CDR2 SVGAGI (reference sequence). This CDR3 region has 16 residues. With 0 bases removed from V and 3 bases from J, the gap between germline ends came to 15 bases. CDR3 sequence reads: CASSYSDGDDNYEQYF. The CDR3 DNA follows: TGTGCCAGCAGTTACTCCGATGGGGACGATAACTACGAGCAGTACTTC.